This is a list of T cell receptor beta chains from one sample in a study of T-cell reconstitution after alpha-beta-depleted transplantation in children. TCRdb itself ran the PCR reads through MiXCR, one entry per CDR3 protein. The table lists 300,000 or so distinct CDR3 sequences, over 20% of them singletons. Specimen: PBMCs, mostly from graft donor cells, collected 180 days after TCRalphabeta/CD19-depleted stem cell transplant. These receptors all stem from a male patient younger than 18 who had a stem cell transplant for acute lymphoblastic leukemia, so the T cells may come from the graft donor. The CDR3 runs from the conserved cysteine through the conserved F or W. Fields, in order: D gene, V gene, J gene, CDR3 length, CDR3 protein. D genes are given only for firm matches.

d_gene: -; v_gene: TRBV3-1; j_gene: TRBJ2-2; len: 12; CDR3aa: CASSQGSGELFF
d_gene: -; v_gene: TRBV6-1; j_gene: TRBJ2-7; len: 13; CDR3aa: CASSDRANYEQYF
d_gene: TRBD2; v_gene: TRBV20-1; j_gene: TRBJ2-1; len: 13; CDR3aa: CSATLAVYNEQFF
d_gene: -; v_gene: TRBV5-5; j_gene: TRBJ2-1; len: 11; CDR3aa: CASNRAGEQFF
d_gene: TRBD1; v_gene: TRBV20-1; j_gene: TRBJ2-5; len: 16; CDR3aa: CSASSGTGTLQETQYF
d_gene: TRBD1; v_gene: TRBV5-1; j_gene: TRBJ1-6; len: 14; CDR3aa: CASSTGTGSSPLHF
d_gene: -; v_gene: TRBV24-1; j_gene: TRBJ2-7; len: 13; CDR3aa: CATSDSWGFEQYF
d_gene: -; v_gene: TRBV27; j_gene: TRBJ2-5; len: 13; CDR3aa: CASSFGVKGTQYF
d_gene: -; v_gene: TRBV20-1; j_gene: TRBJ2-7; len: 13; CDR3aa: CSASDSAQYEPYF
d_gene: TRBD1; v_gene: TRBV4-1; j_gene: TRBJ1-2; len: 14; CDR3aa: CASSPQGAHPGYTF
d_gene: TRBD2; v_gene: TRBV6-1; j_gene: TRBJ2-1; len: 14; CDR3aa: CASRLSGTVDEQFF
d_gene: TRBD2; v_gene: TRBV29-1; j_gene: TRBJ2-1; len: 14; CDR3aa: CSALAGELGNEQFF
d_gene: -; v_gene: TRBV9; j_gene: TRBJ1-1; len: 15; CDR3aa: CASSEGWSMNTEAFF
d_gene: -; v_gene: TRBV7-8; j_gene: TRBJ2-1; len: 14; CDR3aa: CASSFPDRLAEQFF
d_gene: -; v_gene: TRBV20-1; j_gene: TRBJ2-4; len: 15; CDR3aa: CSARGRRLAKNIQYF
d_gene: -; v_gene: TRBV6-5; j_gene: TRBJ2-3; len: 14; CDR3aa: CASSSETSTDTQYF
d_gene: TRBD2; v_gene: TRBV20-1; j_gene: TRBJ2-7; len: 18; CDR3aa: CSARDHALLAGDYWEQYF
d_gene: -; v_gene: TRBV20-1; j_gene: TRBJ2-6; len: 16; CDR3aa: CSAGTKRFSGANVLTF
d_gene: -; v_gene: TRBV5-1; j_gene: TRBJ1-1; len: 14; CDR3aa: CASSLGAENTEAFF
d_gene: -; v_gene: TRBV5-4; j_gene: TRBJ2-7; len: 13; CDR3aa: CASSSLPDYEQYF
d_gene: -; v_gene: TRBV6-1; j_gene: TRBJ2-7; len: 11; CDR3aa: CASRAGFEQYF
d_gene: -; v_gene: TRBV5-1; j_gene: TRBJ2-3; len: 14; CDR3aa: CASSLNGREDTQYF